The 27 T cell receptor beta chains below were found in one sample sequenced in a study of circulating CD8 cells and anti-PD-1 response in melanoma. Live CD3+CD8+TCRalphabeta+ cells were sorted into four subsets by PD-1 and/or TIGIT. Each library started from about 15 ng of total RNA using the QIAseq Immune Repertoire TCR panel. MiXCR, run by TCRdb on the reads, gives a single entry per CDR3 protein. The sample yields some 700 distinct CDR3 sequences, 4.8% seen once. The sequences come from CD8+ T cells from PBMCs, collected at baseline or after one month of anti-PD-1 therapy (not recorded which). These receptors were collected from a human donor with melanoma.

By sample fraction, this clonotype is medium-sized (0.01 to 0.1%). The chain employs TRBV5-1 and TRBJ2-7; D is possibly TRBD1 (6 bases). V was cut by 1 base and J by 4 bases, with 12 bases left in between. Per the germline V gene, CDR1 is SGHRS and CDR2 is YFSETQ. The length of the CDR3 is 14 residues. Here the CDR3 reads CASSLRQGSYEQYF. CDR3 bases: TGCGCCAGCAGCTTGCGGCAGGGGTCGTACGAGCAGTACTTC.

This sequence joins TRBV20-1 and TRBJ2-5; D gene ambiguous. Trimming took 2 bases from V and 2 from J, leaving 0 bases between them. This CDR3 comprises 10 residues. Germline values: CDR1 DFQATT, CDR2 SNEGSKA (reference sequence). CDR3: CSARQETQYF. The CDR3 nucleotides are TGCAGTGCTAGACAAGAGACCCAGTACTTC.

By sample fraction, this clonotype is large. The CDR3 region has the DNA TGTGCCAGCGTCCGAAGGAGACAAGAGACCCAGTACTTC. The encoded protein is CASVRRRQETQYF. The genes are TRBV2 and TRBJ2-5, with no clear D. CDR3 length equals 13 residues. V lost 8 bases and J lost 2, with 12 bases in between. Germline values: CDR1 SNHLY, CDR2 FYNNEI.

The chain is built from TRBV19 and TRBJ2-2; 7 bases are a match to TRBD1. Germline V CDR1 and CDR2: LNHDA, SQIVND (reference sequence). The length of the CDR3 is 13 residues. Losses at the gene ends were 3 bases for V and 6 bases for J; bases not matched to a gene: 1. The CDR3: CASSMQGAGELFF. In DNA, the CDR3 is TGTGCCAGTAGTATGCAGGGGGCCGGGGAGCTGTTTTTT.

This clonotype appeared a few times. The chain recombines TRBV28 with TRBJ2-7, with TRBD1 matching 7 bases. J lost 4 bases, V lost 7 bases, and 10 bases had no gene match. Germline CDR1 reads MDHEN; CDR2 reads SYDVKM. The CDR3 consists of 14 residues. In DNA, the CDR3 is TGTGCCAGCACCGCGACAGGGAGAAGGTACGAGCAGTACTTC. Translation: CASTATGRRYEQYF.

By proportion, this clonotype is medium-sized. Mismatch with germline at one junction end may stem from a read error. The chain employs TRBV7-9 and TRBJ2-5, with D hard to call. The germline gives CDR1 SEHNR, CDR2 FQNEAQ (reference sequence). The CDR3 runs to 15 residues. The CDR3 coding sequence is TGTGCCAGCAGTTTAGCCCAGGTGGCGTTGGAGACCCAGTACTTC. Residues: CASSLAQVALETQYF.

By sample share, this clonotype is large. The rearrangement links TRBV27 to TRBJ2-7; 8 nucleotides line up with TRBD2. In germline, CDR1 is MNHEY, CDR2 SMNVEV (reference sequence). The CDR3 is 13 amino acids. V was pared by 5 bases and J by 6 bases, with 6 bases of the junction left unmatched. CDR3: CASSPGTRSEQYF. CDR3 coding DNA: TGTGCCAGCAGTCCCGGGACTAGAAGCGAGCAGTACTTC.

By its share, this clonotype is medium-sized (0.01 to 0.1%). The genes are TRBV7-9 and TRBJ2-7, with unresolved D. CDR1 is SEHNR and CDR2 is FQNEAQ in the germline V gene (reference sequence). V was cut by 4 bases and J by 7 bases, with 14 bases left in between. The CDR3 runs to 13 residues. This CDR3 is CASSSQSFQEQYF. CDR3 bases: TGTGCCAGCAGCTCCCAGTCATTTCAAGAGCAGTACTTC.

This clonotype is labeled as medium-sized. This sequence joins TRBV28 and TRBJ2-3, with TRBD2 identical over 8 bases. The germline V gene has CDR1 MDHEN and CDR2 SYDVKM. Trimming took 3 bases from V and 3 from J; bases not matched to a gene: 2. CDR3 length: 14 residues. The CDR3 bases are TGTGCCAGCAGTTTTGTAGCGGGGACAGATACGCAGTATTTT. The encoded protein is CASSFVAGTDTQYF. The full variable domain, its missing parts supplied by reference TRBV28 and TRBJ2-3, is DVKVTQSSRYLVKRTGEKVFLECVQDMDHENMFWYRQDPGLGLRLIYFSYDVKMKEKGDIPEGYSVSREKKERFSLILESASTNQTSMYLCASSFVAGTDTQYFGPGTRLTVL.

This clonotype counts as medium-sized. The CDR3 sequence is CASSFSSVTGELFF. The CDR3 DNA sequence: TGTGCCAGCAGTTTCTCTAGCGTCACCGGGGAGCTGTTTTTT. This chain joins TRBV28 and TRBJ2-2, with D possibly being TRBD2 (6 bases). Per the germline V gene, CDR1 is MDHEN and CDR2 is SYDVKM. The V and J ends lost 3 bases and 4 bases respectively, with 9 bases between them. CDR3 length: 14 residues.

This clonotype showed up just a few times. A much larger clone lies one base from this, so it may be a read error. The rearrangement links TRBV20-1 to TRBJ2-7; D perhaps matches TRBD1 (5 bases). Trimming left V 3 bases short and J 8 bases short, with 23 bases between. The CDR3 spans 15 residues. Germline assignment: CDR1 DFQATT and CDR2 SNEGSKA (reference sequence). The CDR3 coding sequence is TGCAGTGCTAGTCCAAGGGGCGCAGATTTTGACAAGCAGTACTTC. It codes for CSASPRGADFDKQYF.

In this sample, this clonotype is medium-sized. The chain carries TRBV6-5 and TRBJ1-1; a weak D match, TRBD1 (5 bases). The V gene's germline CDR1 is MNHEY and CDR2 SVGAGI. V lost 2 bases and J lost 4, with 8 bases in between. This CDR3 has 13 residues. CDR3 in DNA: TGTGCCAGCAGTTACCCAGGGTTCACTGAAGCTTTCTTT. Encoded protein: CASSYPGFTEAFF.

By frequency in the sample, this clonotype is large. The V call is TRBV29-1, the J call TRBJ1-2, with D perhaps matching TRBD1 (5 bases). CDR3 size: 12 residues. The V end was cut by 3 bases, the J end by 4 bases, with 9 bases between. Germline V gives CDR1 SQVTM, CDR2 ANQGSEA. The CDR3 reads CSVDGGLYGYTF. The CDR3, as DNA: TGCAGCGTTGACGGGGGACTCTATGGCTACACCTTC.

By sample fraction, this clonotype is large. The gene calls are TRBV29-1 and TRBJ2-7, with 8 bases that match TRBD2. Germline lookup yields CDR1 SQVTM and CDR2 ANQGSEA. V lost 7 bases, J lost 0 bases, and 8 bases stayed unmatched. This CDR3 is 14 amino acids long. CDR3 sequence: CSARAGGASYEQYF. The CDR3, as DNA: TGCAGCGCCCGGGCCGGGGGGGCCTCCTACGAGCAGTACTTC.

CDR3 sequence: CASSPEAYNQPQHF. For the CDR3, the DNA is TGTGCCAGCAGTCCCGAGGCTTACAATCAGCCCCAGCATTTT. The rearrangement joins TRBV28 to TRBJ1-5; no firm D call. Germline V gene data show CDR1 as MDHEN and CDR2 as SYDVKM. Trimming removed 5 bases at V and 3 bases at J, with 11 bases between. The CDR3 length is 14 residues.

By share, this clonotype ranks as large (0.1 to 1%). V gene TRBV5-3 combines with J gene TRBJ2-4; D not certain. Being an ORF, TRBV5-3 has a function that is uncertain. V was clipped by 1 base and J by 6 bases, with 11 bases between them. This CDR3 contains 14 residues. In DNA form, the CDR3 reads TGTGCCAGAAGCTTGAGCCCGAACGGAAACATTCAGTACTTC. Translated, it gives CARSLSPNGNIQYF.

In this sample, this clonotype is large. This rearrangement joins TRBV4-3 to TRBJ2-1; perhaps D is TRBD1 or TRBD2 (6 bases each). Trimming pared 0 bases from V and 5 bases from J, leaving 20 bases between. The germline V gene has CDR1 LGHNA and CDR2 YSLEER. The CDR3 totals 18 residues. As DNA, the CDR3 is TGCGCCAGCAGCCAAGATCTTCTTGGGACGGGGGCCGACAATGAGCAGTTCTTC. Protein: CASSQDLLGTGADNEQFF.

This clonotype counts as medium-sized. The chain recombines TRBV2 with TRBJ2-3; 10 bases align to TRBD2. CDR1 and CDR2 (germline): SNHLY, FYNNEI. Trimming cost V 6 bases and J 3 bases; bases outside gene matches: 6. The CDR3 is made up of 15 amino acids. CDR3 in amino acids: CASSATSGDTDTQYF. The CDR3 DNA reads as TGTGCCAGCAGCGCTACTAGCGGGGATACAGATACGCAGTATTTT.

Sample share makes this clonotype large (0.1 to 1%). The chain is built from TRBV29-1 and TRBJ2-1, with TRBD1 identical over 8 bases. J lost 3 bases, V lost 3 bases, and 7 bases had no gene match. Germline CDR1 and CDR2: SQVTM and ANQGSEA. This CDR3 region has 15 residues. Here the CDR3 reads CSVEARGQLYNEQFF. The DNA for the CDR3 is TGCAGCGTTGAGGCCAGGGGGCAGCTCTACAATGAGCAGTTCTTC.

By proportion, this clonotype is large. The chain links TRBV18 to TRBJ1-3, with D unresolved. This CDR3 region has 15 residues. Germline V gene lookup returns CDR1 KGHSH and CDR2 LQKENI. V lost 0 bases to trimming and J lost 4 bases, with 10 bases between them. For the CDR3, the DNA is TGTGCCAGCTCACCACCTGAAGGATCCGGAAACACCATATATTTT. Amino acid sequence: CASSPPEGSGNTIYF.

By sample share, this clonotype is medium-sized. The chain combines TRBV19 with TRBJ1-2, with TRBD1 as a possible D gene (5 bases). Per the germline V gene, CDR1 is LNHDA and CDR2 is SQIVND (reference sequence). The CDR3 covers 14 residues. V shed 7 bases and J shed 5 bases, with 17 bases lying between them. CDR3 sequence (DNA): TGTGCCAGTACCCCCGGGGCATCGGTTTATGGCTACACCTTC. It yields the protein CASTPGASVYGYTF.

This clonotype ranks as large (0.1 to 1%). V and J are TRBV2 and TRBJ2-7; 8 nucleotides match TRBD2. Germline V gene lookup returns CDR1 SNHLY and CDR2 FYNNEI. The CDR3 is 16 residues long. Trimming cost V 1 base and J 0 bases; bases outside gene matches: 5. This chain's CDR3 is CASSEVSAGGSYEQYF. The CDR3 bases are TGTGCCAGCAGTGAAGTCTCGGCGGGGGGCTCCTACGAGCAGTACTTC. Variable domain in full (rest from reference TRBV2 and TRBJ2-7): EPEVTQTPSHQVTQMGQEVILRCVPISNHLYFYWYRQILGQKVEFLVSFYNNEISEKSEIFDDQFSVERPDGSNFTLKIRSTKLEDSAMYFCASSEVSAGGSYEQYFGPGTRLTVT.

This clonotype is deemed large. The rearrangement links TRBV5-1 to TRBJ2-7; possible D gene TRBD1, 6 bases. This CDR3 is 12 amino acids long. Between the trimmed V and J ends, which lost 4 bases and 7 bases, there was a span of 12 bases. CDR1 and CDR2 (germline): SGHRS, YFSETQ. In nucleotides, the CDR3 is TGCGCCAGCAGCCCTGGGACATGGGAGCAGTACTTC. Translating it yields CASSPGTWEQYF.

By its share, this clonotype is large. The chain joins TRBV2 to TRBJ2-5; D unclear. This CDR3 spans 14 amino acids. Germline V lookup: CDR1 SNHLY, CDR2 FYNNEI. Trimming pared 6 bases from V and 4 bases from J, leaving 15 bases between. The CDR3 reads CASSLSGVGETQYF. In DNA form, the CDR3 reads TGTGCCAGCAGCCTAAGTGGGGTGGGAGAGACCCAGTACTTC.

This clonotype is large by share. The V gene is TRBV9, the J gene TRBJ2-5; tentatively, D is TRBD1 or TRBD2 (5 bases each). Germline lookup yields CDR1 SGDLS and CDR2 YYNGEE. V shed 4 bases and J shed 3 bases, with 10 bases lying between them. The length of the CDR3 is 13 residues. The CDR3 reads CASSPGPKETQYF. For the CDR3, the DNA is TGTGCCAGCAGCCCGGGACCCAAAGAGACCCAGTACTTC.

This clonotype rates as large. The J gene is TRBJ2-7, the V gene TRBV6-2 or TRBV6-3; tentative D call: TRBD1 (5 bases). The CDR3 consists of 12 residues. CDR1 and CDR2 (germline): MNHEY, SVGEGT. The V gene lost 0 bases and the J gene lost 13 bases, with 13 bases spanning the gap. The CDR3 region has the DNA TGTGCCAGCAGTTACTCCGCAGGACACCTCTACTTC. Its protein product is CASSYSAGHLYF.

As concerns this clonotype: A much larger clone lies one base from this, so it may be a read error. The chain has TRBV5-6 and TRBJ2-1, with D unclear. CDR1 is SGHDT and CDR2 is YYEEEE in the germline V gene. The V end lost 0 bases, the J end lost 15 bases, and 13 bases lay between the germline ends. This CDR3 is 12 amino acids long. CDR3 residues: CASSLEGQKRFF. CDR3 bases: TGTGCCAGCAGCTTGGAAGGGCAGAAGCGGTTCTTC. Using reference TRBV5-6 and TRBJ2-1 for the parts outside the CDR3, the full variable domain is DAGVTQSPTHLIKTRGQQVTLRCSPKSGHDTVSWYQQALGQGPQFIFQYYEEEERQRGNFPDRFSGHQFPNYSSELNVNALLLGDSALYLCASSLEGQKRFFGPGTRLTVL.